This TCR beta chain was obtained from a study of blood T cell repertoires in COVID-19. The CDR3 runs to 14 residues. Germline V gene lookup returns CDR1 SGHRS and CDR2 YFSETQ. V was pared by 4 bases and J by 7 bases, with 3 bases of the junction left unmatched. Generated by immunoSEQ multiplex PCR, the TCRdb table keeps only in-frame clones and is missing some. The sample contains 250,000 to 300,000 clones, roughly 91% of which appear only once. Sequencing was performed on PBMCs or T cells enriched from blood (not recorded which). V gene TRBV5-1 combines with J gene TRBJ2-2, with TRBD2 identical over 11 bases. This TCR was recovered from a woman in her fifties or sixties who had recovered from COVID-19. The CDR3 nucleotides read TGCGCCAGCAGCCCGGGACTAGCGGACGGGGAGCTGTTTTTT. Its protein product is CASSPGLADGELFF.